This T cell receptor (beta chain) is drawn from a study of cytomegalovirus exposure and HLA in healthy donors. Whole-study findings and limits: Other equally common chains were less clonally expanded than HLA-associated TCR beta chains, a later analysis showed.

Trimming cost V 2 bases and J 7 bases; bases outside gene matches: 4. The germline CDR1 and CDR2 sequences are SQVTM and ANQGSEA. The CDR3 sequence is 12 residues long. Concerning this clone itself: Its target is unknown.

Amplification used 60 Vbeta primers and 13 Jbeta primers. Method: immunoSEQ multiplex PCR; TCRdb's copy keeps in-frame clones and lacks some. The sample has approximately 150,000 clones; 80% are singletons. The receptor comes from a man between 35 and 55 years old in good health and CMV-seronegative. The sample consisted of PBMCs. This chain connects TRBV29-1 to TRBJ1-2; 7 bases line up with TRBD1. CDR3 DNA: TGCAGCGTTGAAAGACAGGGAGGTGGCTACACCTTC. Protein: CSVERQGGGYTF.